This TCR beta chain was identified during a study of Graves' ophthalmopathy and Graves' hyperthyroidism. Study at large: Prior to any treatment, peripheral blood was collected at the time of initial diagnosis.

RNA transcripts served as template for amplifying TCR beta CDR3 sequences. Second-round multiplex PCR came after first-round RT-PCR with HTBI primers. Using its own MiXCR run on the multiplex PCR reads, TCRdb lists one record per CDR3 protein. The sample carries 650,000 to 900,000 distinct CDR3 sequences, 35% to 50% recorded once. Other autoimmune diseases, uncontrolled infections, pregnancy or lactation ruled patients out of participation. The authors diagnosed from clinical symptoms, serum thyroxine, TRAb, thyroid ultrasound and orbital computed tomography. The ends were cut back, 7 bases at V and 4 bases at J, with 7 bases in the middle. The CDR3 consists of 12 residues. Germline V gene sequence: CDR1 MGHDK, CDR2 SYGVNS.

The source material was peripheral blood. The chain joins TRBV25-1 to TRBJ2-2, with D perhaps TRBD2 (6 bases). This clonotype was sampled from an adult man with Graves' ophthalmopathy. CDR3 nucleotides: TGTGCCAGCACCGGGAGCACCGGGGAGCTGTTTTTT. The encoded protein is CASTGSTGELFF.